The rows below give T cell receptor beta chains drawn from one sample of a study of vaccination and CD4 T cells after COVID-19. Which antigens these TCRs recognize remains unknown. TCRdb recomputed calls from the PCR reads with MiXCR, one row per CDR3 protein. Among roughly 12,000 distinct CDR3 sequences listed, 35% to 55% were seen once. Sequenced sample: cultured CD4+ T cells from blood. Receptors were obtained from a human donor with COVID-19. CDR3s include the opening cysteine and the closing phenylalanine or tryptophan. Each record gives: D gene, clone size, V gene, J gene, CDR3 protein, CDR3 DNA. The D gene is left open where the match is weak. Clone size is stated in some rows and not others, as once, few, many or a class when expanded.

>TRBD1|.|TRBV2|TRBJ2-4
CASSGTGGSKNIQYF
TGTGCCAGCAGTGGGACAGGGGGCTCCAAAAACATTCAGTACTTC
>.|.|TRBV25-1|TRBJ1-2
CASSEGVVYGYTF
TGTGCCAGCAGTGAAGGCGTGGTATATGGCTACACCTTC
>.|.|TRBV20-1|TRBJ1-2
CSARDPAERDKGGYTF
TGCAGTGCTAGAGATCCCGCCGAAAGGGACAAAGGTGGCTACACCTTC
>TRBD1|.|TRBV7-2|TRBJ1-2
CASSSRQGLDGYTF
TGTGCCAGCAGCTCGAGACAGGGTCTCGATGGCTACACCTTC
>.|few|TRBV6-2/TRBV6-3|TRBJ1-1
CASTKRGPDGAFF
TGTGCCAGCACCAAGCGGGGCCCGGATGGGGCTTTCTTT
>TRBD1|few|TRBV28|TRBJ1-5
CAITQGALVVQPQHF
TGTGCCATAACGCAGGGGGCGCTAGTAGTTCAGCCCCAGCATTTT
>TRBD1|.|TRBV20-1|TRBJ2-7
CSANLDRGRGQYF
TGCAGTGCTAACCTAGACAGGGGTAGAGGGCAGTACTTC
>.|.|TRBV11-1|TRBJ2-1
CASSPVRGSYNEQFF
TGTGCCAGCAGCCCAGTTCGGGGGAGCTACAATGAGCAGTTCTTC
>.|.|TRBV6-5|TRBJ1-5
CASSYSRYSNQPQHF
TGTGCCAGCAGTTACTCGAGATATAGCAATCAGCCCCAGCATTTT
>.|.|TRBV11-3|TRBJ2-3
CASSLGRDTSSTDTQYF
TGTGCCAGCAGCTTAGGTCGGGACACTTCATCCACAGATACGCAGTATTTT
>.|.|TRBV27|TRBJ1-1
CASSLSRQLNTEAFF
TGTGCCAGCAGTTTATCGAGGCAGTTGAACACTGAAGCTTTCTTT
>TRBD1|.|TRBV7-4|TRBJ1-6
CASSHRAGQGDSPLHF
TGTGCCAGCAGCCATAGGGCAGGACAGGGTGACTCACCCCTCCACTTT
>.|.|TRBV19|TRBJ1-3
CASRAGGVGNTIYF
TGTGCCAGTAGAGCTGGCGGGGTTGGAAACACCATATATTTT
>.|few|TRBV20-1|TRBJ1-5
CSASLRSRFSNQPQHF
TGCAGTGCTAGCCTCCGAAGTCGGTTTAGCAATCAGCCCCAGCATTTT
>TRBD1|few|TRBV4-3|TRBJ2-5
CASSQDYRGAETQYF
TGCGCCAGCAGCCAAGACTACAGGGGTGCAGAGACCCAGTACTTC
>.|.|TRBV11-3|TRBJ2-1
CASSPYGGAPDEQFF
TGTGCCAGCAGCCCCTATGGGGGGGCCCCAGATGAGCAGTTCTTC
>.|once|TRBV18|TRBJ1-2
CASSPSRDVTNYGYTF
TGTGCCAGCTCACCATCCCGGGACGTTACTAACTATGGCTACACCTTC
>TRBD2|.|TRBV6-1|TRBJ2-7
CASSPGLAGSYEQYF
TGTGCCAGCAGTCCCGGGCTAGCGGGCTCCTACGAGCAGTACTTC
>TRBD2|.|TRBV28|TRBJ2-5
CATATSGGHFIQYF
TGTGCCACCGCTACCTCGGGGGGGCACTTCATCCAGTACTTC
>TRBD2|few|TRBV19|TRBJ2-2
CASRGQAGDTGELFF
TGTGCCAGTAGGGGGCAAGCGGGGGACACCGGGGAGCTGTTTTTT
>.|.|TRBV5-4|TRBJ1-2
CASSLAGGTYGYTF
TGTGCCAGCAGCTTGGCCGGTGGAACCTATGGCTACACCTTC
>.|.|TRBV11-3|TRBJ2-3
CASSSRPGRGTDTQYF
TGTGCCAGCAGCTCCCGGCCTGGTCGTGGCACAGATACGCAGTATTTT
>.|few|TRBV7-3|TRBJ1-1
CASSSYRNTEAFF
TGTGCCAGCAGCTCCTACAGAAACACTGAAGCTTTCTTT
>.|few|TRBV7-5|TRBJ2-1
CISVPEAQHNEQFF
.
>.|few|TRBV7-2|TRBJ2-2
CASSLVKTGELFF
TGTGCCAGCAGCTTAGTCAAAACCGGGGAGCTGTTTTTT
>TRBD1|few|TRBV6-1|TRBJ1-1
CASRRTGTGDTEAFF
TGTGCCAGCAGGAGGACCGGGACAGGGGACACTGAAGCTTTCTTT
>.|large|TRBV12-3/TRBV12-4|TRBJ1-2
CASSKRGIGTMDGYTF
TGTGCCAGCAGTAAAAGGGGGATTGGCACAATGGATGGCTACACCTTC
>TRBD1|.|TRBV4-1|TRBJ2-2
CASSHLGTGRNTGELFF
TGCGCCAGCAGCCACCTCGGGACAGGGAGAAACACCGGGGAGCTGTTTTTT
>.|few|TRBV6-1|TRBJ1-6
CASLRRRGDNNSPLHF
TGTGCCAGCCTCCGGCGGAGGGGTGATAATAATTCACCCCTCCACTTT
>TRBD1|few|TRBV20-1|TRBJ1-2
CSAPTGNYGYTF
TGCAGTGCCCCGACAGGGAACTATGGCTACACCTTC
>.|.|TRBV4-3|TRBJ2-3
CASSQGSAVDTQYF
TGCGCCAGCAGCCAAGGCAGCGCGGTGGATACGCAGTATTTT
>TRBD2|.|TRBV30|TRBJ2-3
CAWRTKGAGFPDTQYF
TGTGCCTGGAGAACAAAGGGAGCGGGGTTCCCAGATACGCAGTATTTT